This T cell receptor beta chain is from a study of T cells in Graves' hyperthyroidism and ophthalmopathy. General study points: Progression to ophthalmopathy was predicted a median of 6.5 months early. From stable hyperthyroidism, ophthalmopathy was separated by a 13 V-J model.

The ends were cut back, 0 bases at V and 0 bases at J, with 17 bases in the middle. The CDR3 runs to 18 residues. The germline V gene has CDR1 SEHNR and CDR2 FQNEAQ (reference sequence). Uncontrolled infection, other autoimmune disease, pregnancy or lactation barred patients from enrollment. In the case of this clonotype: Its antigen is unidentified.

Amplified TCR beta CDR3 regions came from RNA transcripts. Initially, a first-round RT-PCR of the TCR CDR3 employed the HTBI primer set. One entry per CDR3 protein results from TCRdb running MiXCR on the multiplex PCR reads. Of 450,000 to 650,000 distinct CDR3 sequences listed, approximately 15% are singletons. This clonotype originated in a woman under 30 with Graves' ophthalmopathy. Sequencing was performed on blood. The chain recombines TRBV7-9 with TRBJ1-2, with D hard to call. Here the CDR3 DNA reads TGTGCCAGCAGCTTAGCGGGCCCCTTCCTATTAGCTAACTATGGCTACACCTTC. This translates into CASSLAGPFLLANYGYTF.